Below, 18 T cell receptor beta chains from the same sample are listed, as sequenced in a study of T-cell memory formation after mild COVID-19. One entry per CDR3 protein results from TCRdb running MiXCR on the 5' RACE reads. Here the sample spans around 470,000 distinct CDR3 sequences, roughly 20% being singletons. What was sequenced was PBMCs or a T cell subset sorted from them (not recorded which). These receptors were collected from an adult woman who had mild COVID-19 (a few samples of this study predate the infection). Cell type and time point are not known.

V is TRBV5-1 and J is TRBJ2-5; D tentatively reads TRBD1 or TRBD2 (5 bases each). V shed 1 base and J shed 1 base, with 8 bases lying between them. Per the germline V gene, CDR1 is SGHRS and CDR2 is YFSETQ. This CDR3 is 14 amino acids long. The DNA for the CDR3 is TGCGCCAGCAGCTTGTGGGGACCCCAAGAGACCCAGTACTTC. Encoded protein: CASSLWGPQETQYF.

The J gene is TRBJ1-2, the V gene TRBV20-1; D perhaps matches TRBD1 (6 bases). CDR1 is DFQATT and CDR2 is SNEGSKA in the germline V gene (reference sequence). The V gene lost 2 bases and the J gene lost 5 bases, with 21 bases spanning the gap. The CDR3 has 16 residues. The CDR3 region is CSARSSSWTASYGYTF. Written as DNA, the CDR3 is TGCAGTGCTAGAAGTTCGTCGTGGACAGCAAGTTATGGCTACACCTTC.

The chain uses TRBV5-1 and TRBJ2-3; D gene ambiguous. The CDR3 is 15 amino acids. The germline CDR1 and CDR2 sequences are SGHRS and YFSETQ. With 0 bases removed from V and 0 bases from J, the gap between germline ends came to 8 bases. In DNA form, the CDR3 reads TGCGCCAGCAGCTTGGCACAGTCTAGCACAGATACGCAGTATTTT. Its protein is CASSLAQSSTDTQYF.

This clonotype was seen only a few times. This chain connects TRBV6-2 or TRBV6-3 to TRBJ2-1; maybe TRBD1 (6 bases). Trimming removed 0 bases from V and 9 bases from J, with 15 bases in between. This CDR3 has 15 residues. The germline gives CDR1 MNHEY, CDR2 SVGEGT. In nucleotides, the CDR3 is TGTGCCAGCAGTTACTCTCCGGACCGAGGGGGTGAGCAGTTCTTC. It encodes CASSYSPDRGGEQFF.

V gene TRBV7-9 combines with J gene TRBJ2-2, with D possibly TRBD1 on 6 matching bases. Trimming took 5 bases from V and 4 from J, leaving 20 bases between them. Germline CDR1 is SEHNR and CDR2 is FQNEAQ (reference sequence). The length of the CDR3 is 17 residues. CDR3 DNA sequence: TGTGCCAGCAGCCCCCGACCGACAGGTTACTTCACCGGGGAGCTGTTTTTT. Protein: CASSPRPTGYFTGELFF.

This clonotype has a handful of counts. J is TRBJ2-7 and V is TRBV27, with 7 bases that match TRBD1. CDR1 and CDR2 (germline): MNHEY, SMNVEV (reference sequence). The CDR3 runs 12 residues. V dropped 1 base and J dropped 6; count of bases not matched to a gene: 0. The DNA of the CDR3 is TGTGCCAGCAGTTTATACAGGGGCGAGCAGTACTTC. This encodes CASSLYRGEQYF.

The J gene is TRBJ2-2, the V gene TRBV6-2 or TRBV6-3; no reliable D call. The CDR3 is 20 residues long. Trimming left V 6 bases short and J 1 base short, with 27 bases between. Germline CDR1 MNHEY, CDR2 SVGEGT. Here the CDR3 DNA reads TGTGCCAGCAGCGCCACGGGTGATTTGGGCCGGAGTGGGAACACCGGGGAGCTGTTTTTT. Amino acids: CASSATGDLGRSGNTGELFF.

The genes are TRBV15 and TRBJ2-7, with TRBD1 identical over 7 bases. The CDR3 contains 13 residues. V lost 2 bases to trimming and J lost 5 bases; unmatched junction nucleotides: 3. Per germline, CDR1 LNHNV and CDR2 YYDKDF (reference sequence). CDR3: CATSRNRGHEQYF. As DNA, the CDR3 is TGTGCCACCAGCAGAAACAGGGGTCACGAGCAGTACTTC. Supplemented by reference TRBV15 and TRBJ2-7, the full variable domain reads DAMVIQNPRYQVTQFGKPVTLSCSQTLNHNVMYWYQQKSSQAPKLLFHYYDKDFNNEADTPDNFQSRRPNTSFCFLDIRSPGLGDTAMYLCATSRNRGHEQYFGPGTRLTVT.

The chain combines TRBV18 with TRBJ1-2; no clear D. V shed 3 bases and J shed 2 bases, with 13 bases lying between them. The CDR3 has 15 residues. Germline CDR1 is KGHSH and CDR2 is LQKENI. CDR3 sequence: CASSPGVPSNYGYTF. The CDR3 DNA is TGTGCCAGCTCACCCGGAGTACCCAGCAACTATGGCTACACCTTC. The full variable domain, rest sourced from reference TRBV18 and TRBJ1-2, is NAGVMQNPRHLVRRRGQEARLRCSPMKGHSHVYWYRQLPEEGLKFMVYLQKENIIDESGMPKERFSAEFPKEGPSILRIQQVVRGDSAAYFCASSPGVPSNYGYTFGSGTRLTVV.

The chain links TRBV20-1 to TRBJ2-1, with 8 bases aligning to TRBD2. V shed 7 bases and J 5 bases; nucleotides not matched to a gene: 10. CDR3 length: 14 residues. Looked up from germline, CDR1 is DFQATT and CDR2 is SNEGSKA (reference sequence). CDR3 nucleotides: TGCAGTGTTCTTAGCGGGGTGGCGAACAATGAGCAGTTCTTC. Translating gives CSVLSGVANNEQFF.

CDR3 sequence: CASSRVEGYNEQFF. In DNA, the CDR3 is TGCGCCAGCAGCAGAGTCGAAGGGTACAATGAGCAGTTCTTC. This rearrangement joins TRBV5-1 to TRBJ2-1; D remains ambiguous. The CDR3 has 14 residues. V gave up 4 bases and J gave up 4 bases, with 12 bases separating them. Looked up from germline, CDR1 is SGHRS and CDR2 is YFSETQ.

The V call is TRBV18, the J call TRBJ2-1; 13 bases agree with TRBD2. V trimming: 1 base; J trimming: 0 bases; junction bases outside the gene matches: 9. CDR1 is KGHSH and CDR2 is LQKENI in the germline V gene. The CDR3 runs 20 residues. The CDR3 DNA sequence: TGTGCCAGCTCACCACTCTCACTAGCGGGAGGGCCGAGCTCCTACAATGAGCAGTTCTTC. Translation: CASSPLSLAGGPSSYNEQFF.

The chain is built from TRBV30 and TRBJ2-3; D uncertain. The V end was cut by 4 bases, the J end by 0 bases, with 11 bases between. CDR3 length: 14 amino acids. CDR1 GTSNPN and CDR2 SVGIG come from the germline V gene (reference sequence). CDR3 DNA sequence: TGTGCCTGGAACAGTCACATTAGCACAGATACGCAGTATTTT. This translates into CAWNSHISTDTQYF.

The chain uses TRBV7-2 and TRBJ1-1; 9 bases agree with TRBD1. With 4 bases clipped from V and 4 bases from J, the junction kept 10 bases outside the gene matches. The CDR3 length is 16 residues. CDR1 is SGHTA, CDR2 FQGNSA, per germline. The CDR3 nucleotides read TGTGCCAGCAGCTCATACACAGGGGGCGCGGCCACTGAAGCTTTCTTT. Its translation: CASSSYTGGAATEAFF.

This clonotype was counted between two and nine times. The gene calls are TRBV7-9 and TRBJ2-2; D is unresolved. Germline CDR1 is SEHNR and CDR2 is FQNEAQ (reference sequence). Trimming cost V 3 bases and J 3 bases, with 8 bases left between them. This CDR3 comprises 14 residues. The chain's CDR3 is CASSFATYTGELFF. CDR3 sequence (DNA): TGTGCCAGCAGCTTCGCCACCTACACCGGGGAGCTGTTTTTT.

The CDR3 here is CSVELAGGYEQYF. CDR3 bases: TGCAGCGTTGAACTAGCGGGAGGATACGAGCAGTACTTC. The chain has TRBV29-1 and TRBJ2-7; 11 bases align to TRBD2. CDR1 is SQVTM and CDR2 is ANQGSEA in the germline V gene. This CDR3 has 13 residues. The V segment lost 2 bases and the J segment 4 bases; nucleotides outside the gene matches: 1.

The chain couples TRBV20-1 to TRBJ1-2, with D possibly matching TRBD1 (6 bases). The germline gives CDR1 DFQATT, CDR2 SNEGSKA (reference sequence). The length of the CDR3 is 15 residues. V lost 5 bases, J lost 0 bases, and 16 bases lay in between. The CDR3 loop reads CSAVQGRVPNYGYTF. The CDR3, as DNA: TGCAGTGCTGTACAGGGCCGTGTGCCTAACTATGGCTACACCTTC.

V gene TRBV11-3 combines with J gene TRBJ2-5; the D is unclear. Germline CDR1 is SGHNT and CDR2 is YENEEA. This CDR3 contains 15 residues. Trimming stripped 5 bases from V and 5 bases from J, with 18 bases between. CDR3 DNA sequence: TGTGCCAGCAGCCCATCTATGGGTGCTCGGGAGACCCAGTACTTC. Its protein is CASSPSMGARETQYF. The whole variable domain, remainder taken from reference TRBV11-3 and TRBJ2-5, is EAGVVQSPRYKIIEKKQPVAFWCNPISGHNTLYWYLQNLGQGPELLIRYENEEAVDDSQLPKDRFSAERLKGVDSTLKIQPAELGDSAVYLCASSPSMGARETQYFGPGTRLLVL.